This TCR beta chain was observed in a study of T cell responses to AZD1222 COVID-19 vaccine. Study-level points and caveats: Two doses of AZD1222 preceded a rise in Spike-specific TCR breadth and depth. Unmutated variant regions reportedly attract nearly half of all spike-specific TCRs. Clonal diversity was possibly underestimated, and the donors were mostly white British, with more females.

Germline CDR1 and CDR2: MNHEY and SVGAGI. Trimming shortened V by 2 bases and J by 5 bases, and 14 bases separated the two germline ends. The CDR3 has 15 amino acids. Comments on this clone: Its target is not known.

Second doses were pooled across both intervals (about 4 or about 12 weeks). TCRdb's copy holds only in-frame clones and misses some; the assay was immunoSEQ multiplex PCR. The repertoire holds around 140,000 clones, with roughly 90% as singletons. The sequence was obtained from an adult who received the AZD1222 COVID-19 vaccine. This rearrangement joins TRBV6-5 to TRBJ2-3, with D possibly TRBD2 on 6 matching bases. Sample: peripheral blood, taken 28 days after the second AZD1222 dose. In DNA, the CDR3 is TGTGCCAGCAGTTACGCTGCTTTGGGGGGAGATACGCAGTATTTT. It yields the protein CASSYAALGGDTQYF.